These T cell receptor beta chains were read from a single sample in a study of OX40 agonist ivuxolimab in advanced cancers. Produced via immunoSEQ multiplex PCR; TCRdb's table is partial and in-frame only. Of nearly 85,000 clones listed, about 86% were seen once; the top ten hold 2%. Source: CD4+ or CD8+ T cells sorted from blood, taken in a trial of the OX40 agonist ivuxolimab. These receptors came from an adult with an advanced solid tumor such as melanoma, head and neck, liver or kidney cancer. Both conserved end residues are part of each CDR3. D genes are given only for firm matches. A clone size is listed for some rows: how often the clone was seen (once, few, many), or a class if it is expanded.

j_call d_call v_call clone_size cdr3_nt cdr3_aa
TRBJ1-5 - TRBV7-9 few TGTGCCAGCAGCTTAGCGGGGGATCATCAGCCCCAGCATTTT CASSLAGDHQPQHF
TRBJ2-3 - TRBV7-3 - TGTGCCAGCAGCTTAGTGTATCCGGGACATCCTCTGTTT CASSLVYPGHPLF
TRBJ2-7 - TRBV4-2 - TGTGCCAGCAGCCAAGACACCGATTATGCCAGAGACTACGAGCAGTACTTC CASSQDTDYARDYEQYF
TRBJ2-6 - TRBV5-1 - TGCGCCAGCTCTATGATGGCCGCCGGCTCTGGGGCCAACGTCCTGACTTTC CASSMMAAGSGANVLTF
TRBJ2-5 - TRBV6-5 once TGTGCCAGCAGTGTGGATCAGGCAGAGACCCAGTACTTC CASSVDQAETQYF
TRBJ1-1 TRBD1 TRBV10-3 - TGTGCCATCAGTATACAGGGGGCGGTGAACACTGAAGCTTTCTTT CAISIQGAVNTEAFF
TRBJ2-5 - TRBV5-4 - TGTGCCAGCAGGATATCGAGGGGCAGCCAAGAGACCCAGTACTTC CASRISRGSQETQYF
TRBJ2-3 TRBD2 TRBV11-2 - TGTGCCAGCAGCTCGGGACTAGCGGGGGGCCACACAGATACGCAGTATTTT CASSSGLAGGHTDTQYF
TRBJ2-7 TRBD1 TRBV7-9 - TGTGCCAGCAGCTTCACAGGGGCCTACGAGCAGTACTTC CASSFTGAYEQYF
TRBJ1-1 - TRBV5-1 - TGCGCCAGCAGCAGGGACGGGGACACTGAAGCTTTCTTT CASSRDGDTEAFF
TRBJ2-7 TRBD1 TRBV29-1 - TGCAGCGTCGATAGGGACAGTTCCTACGAGCAGTACTTC CSVDRDSSYEQYF
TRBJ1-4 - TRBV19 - TGTGCCAGTAGTCCGACAGTTAATGAAAAACTGTTTTTT CASSPTVNEKLFF
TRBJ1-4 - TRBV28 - TGTGCCTACCGGGGGACTAATGAAAAACTGTTTTTT CAYRGTNEKLFF
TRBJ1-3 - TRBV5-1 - TGCGCCAGCAGCTCCACCCCCGGGAGAAGCTCTGGAAACACCATATATTTT CASSSTPGRSSGNTIYF
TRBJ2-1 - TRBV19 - TGTGCCAGTAGGGCGGTACCGGGCAATGAGCAGTTCTTC CASRAVPGNEQFF
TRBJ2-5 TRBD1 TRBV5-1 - TGCGCCAGCCAAGGGGGCGAACATCAAGAGACCCAGTACTTC CASQGGEHQETQYF
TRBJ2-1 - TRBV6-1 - TGTGCCAGCATCCAGGGTATCAAGAATGAGCAGTTCTTC CASIQGIKNEQFF
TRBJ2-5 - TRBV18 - TGTGCCAGCTCACCAAGGTACCAAGAGACCCAGTACTTC CASSPRYQETQYF
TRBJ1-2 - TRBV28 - TGTGCCAGCAGTTTTCCGGCAGCTAACTATGGCTACACCTTC CASSFPAANYGYTF
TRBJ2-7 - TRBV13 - TGTGCCAGCAGCTTAGGGGACAGCCTCTACGAGCAGTACTTC CASSLGDSLYEQYF
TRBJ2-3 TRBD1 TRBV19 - TGTGCCAGTAGTATAGTTCAGGGGGCATCAGATACGCAGTATTTT CASSIVQGASDTQYF
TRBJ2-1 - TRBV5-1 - TGCGCCAGCAGCCCCAGGGTATTAGGGGCAAGTAACAATGAGCAGTTCTTC CASSPRVLGASNNEQFF
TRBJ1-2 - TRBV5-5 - TGTGCCAGCAGCTTGGCGTTCAGCAACTATGGCTACACCTTC CASSLAFSNYGYTF
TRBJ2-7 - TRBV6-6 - TGTGCCAGCACAGGGAACGGCGAGCAGTACTTC CASTGNGEQYF
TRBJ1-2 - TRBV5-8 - TGTGCCAGCAGCTCGGGGGGAGACTATGGCTACACCTTC CASSSGGDYGYTF
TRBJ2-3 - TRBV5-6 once TGTGCCAGCAGCCCGACCGCAGATACGCAGTATTTT CASSPTADTQYF
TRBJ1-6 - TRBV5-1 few TGCGCCAGCAGCCCCGAACGCCCAGCAGATAATTCACCCCTCCACTTT CASSPERPADNSPLHF
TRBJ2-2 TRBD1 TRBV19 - TGTGCCAGTAGTAGCTCGTCTAGGGGGCGCACCGGGGAGCTGTTTTTT CASSSSSRGRTGELFF
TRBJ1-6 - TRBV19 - TGTGCCAGTAGTGTAGGGGTTGGTTCACCCCTCCACTTT CASSVGVGSPLHF
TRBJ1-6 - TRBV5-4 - TGTGCCAGCAGCTTTGATCTGGCCAGGACTGAAAATTCACCCCTCCACTTT CASSFDLARTENSPLHF
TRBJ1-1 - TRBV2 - TGTGCCAGCAGCCCGGGCCCGAACACTGAAGCTTTCTTT CASSPGPNTEAFF
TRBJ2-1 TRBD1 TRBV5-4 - TGTGCCAGCAGCTTCGAGACAGGGTTCTACAATGAGCAGTTCTTC CASSFETGFYNEQFF
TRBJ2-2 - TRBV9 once TGTGCCAGCAGCGTATCAGGGAACACCGGGGAGCTGTTTTTT CASSVSGNTGELFF
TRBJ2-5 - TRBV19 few TGTGCCAGTACTTCCACTGGGGGCGACGGGGAGACCCAGTACTTC CASTSTGGDGETQYF
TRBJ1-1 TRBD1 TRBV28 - TGTGCCAGCAGGCGGGACAGGACACACACTGAAGCTTTCTTT CASRRDRTHTEAFF
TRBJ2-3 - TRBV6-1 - TGTGCCAGCACCTTGGGGGCACCCAGCACAGATACGCAGTATTTT CASTLGAPSTDTQYF
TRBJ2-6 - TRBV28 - TGTGCCAGCAGTCTCCATGGTTTGGCGACAGGAAAAACCCCGCGGGTGGCTGGGGCCAACGTCCTGACTTTC CASSLHGLATGKTPRVAGANVLTF
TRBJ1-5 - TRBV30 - TGTGCCTGGAGTGTAAAGGGGCCCCAGCATTTT CAWSVKGPQHF
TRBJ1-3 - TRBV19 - TGTGCCAGTAGTATTGGGGTTGTGTATCGATCACCGTCTGGAAACACCATATATTTT CASSIGVVYRSPSGNTIYF
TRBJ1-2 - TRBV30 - TGTGCCTGGACAAGGACACGGATCTATGGCTACACCTTC CAWTRTRIYGYTF
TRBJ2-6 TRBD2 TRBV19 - TGTGCCAGTAGTATTCGGGGGGGTGGCTCTGGGGCCAACGTCCTGACTTTC CASSIRGGGSGANVLTF
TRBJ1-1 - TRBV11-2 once TGTGCCAGCAGCCAACAGGGCTTGGGCACTGAAGCTTTCTTT CASSQQGLGTEAFF
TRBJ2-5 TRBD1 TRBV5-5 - TGTGCCAGCAGCTCCACCTTGACCGGGACAGGGGGCGAGACCCAGTACTTC CASSSTLTGTGGETQYF
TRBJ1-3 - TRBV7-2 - TGTGCCAGCAGCTTGGGGAACACCATATATTTT CASSLGNTIYF
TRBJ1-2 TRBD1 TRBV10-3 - TGTGCCATCAGTGATATGGGACAGGGTCACTATGGCTACACCTTC CAISDMGQGHYGYTF
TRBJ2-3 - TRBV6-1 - TGTGCCAGCAGTGATGGTAGCGGTTACACAGATACGCAGTATTTT CASSDGSGYTDTQYF
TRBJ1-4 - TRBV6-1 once TGTGCCAGCAGTGAACAGGGGCGGGTTAAACTGTTTTTT CASSEQGRVKLFF
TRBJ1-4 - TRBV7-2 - TGTGCCAGCAGCCCTGCGGGCAGTCGTGAAAAACTGTTTTTT CASSPAGSREKLFF
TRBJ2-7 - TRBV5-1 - TGCGCCAGCAGCTTCGGGCGGGGTGCGGGGCGAACCTACGAGCAGTACTTC CASSFGRGAGRTYEQYF
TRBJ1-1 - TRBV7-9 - TGTGCCAGCAGCTTTGTGGGGGTTACTGAAGCTTTCTTT CASSFVGVTEAFF
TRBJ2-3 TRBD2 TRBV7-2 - TGTGCCAGCAGCTTAGGACTAGCCTCAGATACGCAGTATTTT CASSLGLASDTQYF
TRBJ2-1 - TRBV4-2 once TGTGCCAGCAGCCAAGGTCGGGGGAATGAGCAGTTCTTC CASSQGRGNEQFF
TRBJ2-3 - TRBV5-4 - TGTGCCAGCAGCCCCGGGACTTCAGGAGATACGCAGTATTTT CASSPGTSGDTQYF
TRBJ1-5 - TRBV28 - TGTGCCAGCAGTAGAACGGGGGGGTTCTATAGCAATCAGCCCCAGCATTTT CASSRTGGFYSNQPQHF